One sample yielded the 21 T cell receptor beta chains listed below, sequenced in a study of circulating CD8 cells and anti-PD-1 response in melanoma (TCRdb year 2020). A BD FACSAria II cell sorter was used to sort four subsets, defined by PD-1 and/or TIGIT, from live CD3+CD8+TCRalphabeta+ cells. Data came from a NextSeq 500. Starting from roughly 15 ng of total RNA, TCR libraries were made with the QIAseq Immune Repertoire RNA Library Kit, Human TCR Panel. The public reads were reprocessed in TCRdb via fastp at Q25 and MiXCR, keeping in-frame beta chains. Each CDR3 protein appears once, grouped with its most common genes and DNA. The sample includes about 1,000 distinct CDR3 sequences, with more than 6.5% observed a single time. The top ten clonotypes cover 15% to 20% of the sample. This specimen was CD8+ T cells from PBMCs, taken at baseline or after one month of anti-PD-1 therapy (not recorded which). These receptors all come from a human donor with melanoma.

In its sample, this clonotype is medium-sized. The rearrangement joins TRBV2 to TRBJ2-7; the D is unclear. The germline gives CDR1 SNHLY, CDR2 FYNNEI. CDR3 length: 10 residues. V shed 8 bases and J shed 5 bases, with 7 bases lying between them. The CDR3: CASLYNEQYF. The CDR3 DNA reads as TGTGCCAGCCTTTATAACGAGCAGTACTTC.

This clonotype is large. CDR3 nucleotide sequence: TGCGCCAGCAGTCAAACAGGGTTTTTGGACGAGCAGTACTTC. Encoded protein: CASSQTGFLDEQYF. The V call is TRBV23-1, the J call TRBJ2-7, with a tentative D call TRBD1 (6 bases). TRBV23-1 qualifies as an ORF whose function is uncertain. This CDR3 region has 14 residues. Trimming left V 2 bases short and J 5 bases short, with 13 bases between.

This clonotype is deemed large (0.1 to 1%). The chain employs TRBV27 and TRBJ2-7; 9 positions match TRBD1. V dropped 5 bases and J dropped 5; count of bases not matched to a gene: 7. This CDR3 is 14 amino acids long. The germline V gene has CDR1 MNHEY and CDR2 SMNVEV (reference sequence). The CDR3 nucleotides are TGTGCCAGCAGTCCTGGGACAGGGCTCAACGAGCAGTACTTC. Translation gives CASSPGTGLNEQYF.

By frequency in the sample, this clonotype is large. For the CDR3, the DNA is TGTGCCAGCAGTCCCATCCGACCCGGACCTGGAAACACCATATATTTT. Translation: CASSPIRPGPGNTIYF. This chain uses TRBV27 with TRBJ1-3; D call uncertain. The CDR3 runs to 16 residues. The V end lost 5 bases, the J end lost 2 bases, and 16 bases lay between the germline ends. Germline values: CDR1 MNHEY, CDR2 SMNVEV (reference sequence).

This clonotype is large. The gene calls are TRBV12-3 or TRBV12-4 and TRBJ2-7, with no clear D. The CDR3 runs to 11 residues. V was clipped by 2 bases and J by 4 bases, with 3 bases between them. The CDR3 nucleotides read TGTGCCAGCAGTTTAAAGTACGAGCAGTACTTC. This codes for CASSLKYEQYF.

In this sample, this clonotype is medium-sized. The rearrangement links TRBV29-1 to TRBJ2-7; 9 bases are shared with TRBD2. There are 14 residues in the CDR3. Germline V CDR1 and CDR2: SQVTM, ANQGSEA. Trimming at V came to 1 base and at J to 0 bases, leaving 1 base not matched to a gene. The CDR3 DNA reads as TGCAGCGTTGAAGGACTAGCGGACTCCTACGAGCAGTACTTC. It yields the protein CSVEGLADSYEQYF.

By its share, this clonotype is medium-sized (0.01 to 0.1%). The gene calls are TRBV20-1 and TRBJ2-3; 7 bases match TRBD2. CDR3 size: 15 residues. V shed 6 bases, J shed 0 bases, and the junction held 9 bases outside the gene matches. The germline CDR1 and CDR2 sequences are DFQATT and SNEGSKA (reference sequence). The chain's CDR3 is CSAPEASGSTDTQYF. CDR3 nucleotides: TGCAGTGCCCCCGAGGCTAGCGGAAGCACAGATACGCAGTATTTT.

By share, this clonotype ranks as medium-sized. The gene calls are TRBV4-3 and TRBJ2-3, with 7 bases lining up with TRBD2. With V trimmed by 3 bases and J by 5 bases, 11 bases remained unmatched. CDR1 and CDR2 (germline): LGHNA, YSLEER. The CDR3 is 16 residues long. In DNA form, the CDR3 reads TGCGCCAGCAGCCACGCGAGCGGGACCCCAGGAGATACGCAGTATTTT. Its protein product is CASSHASGTPGDTQYF.

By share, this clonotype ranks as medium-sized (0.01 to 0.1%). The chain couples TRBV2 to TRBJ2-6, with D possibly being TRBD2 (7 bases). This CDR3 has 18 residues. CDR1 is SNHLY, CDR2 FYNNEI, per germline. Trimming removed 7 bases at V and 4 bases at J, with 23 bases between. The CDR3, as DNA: TGTGCCAGCACCAACTGGGACCGGCGGGGGCCCGGGGCCAACGTCCTGACTTTC. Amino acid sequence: CASTNWDRRGPGANVLTF.

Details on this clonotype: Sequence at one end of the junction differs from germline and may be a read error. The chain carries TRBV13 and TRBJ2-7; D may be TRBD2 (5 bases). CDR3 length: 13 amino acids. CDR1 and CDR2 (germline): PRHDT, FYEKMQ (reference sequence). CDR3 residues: CASGLAGTYEQYF. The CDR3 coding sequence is TGCGCCAGCGGCCTAGCAGGCACCTACGAGCAGTACTTC. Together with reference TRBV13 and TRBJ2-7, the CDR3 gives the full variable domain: AAGVIQSPRHLIKEKRETATLKCYPIPRHDTVYWYQQGPGQDPQFLISFYEKMQSDKGSIPDRFSAQQFSDYHSELNMSSLELGDSALYFCASGLAGTYEQYFGPGTRLTVT.

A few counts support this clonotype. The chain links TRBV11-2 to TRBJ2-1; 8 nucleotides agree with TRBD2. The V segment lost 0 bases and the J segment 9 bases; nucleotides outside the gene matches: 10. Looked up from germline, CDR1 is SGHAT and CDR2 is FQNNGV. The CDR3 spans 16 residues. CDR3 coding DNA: TGTGCCAGCAGCTTAGAGGGCCGGGAGGGCCTCGGTGAGCAGTTCTTC. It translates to CASSLEGREGLGEQFF.

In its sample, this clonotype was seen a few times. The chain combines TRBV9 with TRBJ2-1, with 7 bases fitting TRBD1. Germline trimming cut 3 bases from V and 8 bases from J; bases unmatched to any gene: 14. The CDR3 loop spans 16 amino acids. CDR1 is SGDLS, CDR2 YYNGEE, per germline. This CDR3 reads CASSENLRGRRDEQFF. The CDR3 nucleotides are TGTGCCAGCAGCGAGAACTTAAGGGGGCGCCGAGATGAGCAGTTCTTC.

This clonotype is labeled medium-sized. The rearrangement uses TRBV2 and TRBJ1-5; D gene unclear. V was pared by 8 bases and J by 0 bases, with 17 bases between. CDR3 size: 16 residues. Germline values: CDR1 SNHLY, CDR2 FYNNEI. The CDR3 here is CASESRPVYSNQPQHF. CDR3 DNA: TGTGCCAGCGAATCCCGTCCGGTTTATAGCAATCAGCCCCAGCATTTT.

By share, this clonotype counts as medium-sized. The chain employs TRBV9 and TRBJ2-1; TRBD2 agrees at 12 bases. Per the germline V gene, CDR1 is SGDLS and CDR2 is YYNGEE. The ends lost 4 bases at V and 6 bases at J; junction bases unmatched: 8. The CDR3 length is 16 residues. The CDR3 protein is CASSTRLAGALNEQFF. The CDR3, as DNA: TGTGCCAGCAGCACCCGACTAGCGGGAGCCCTCAATGAGCAGTTCTTC.

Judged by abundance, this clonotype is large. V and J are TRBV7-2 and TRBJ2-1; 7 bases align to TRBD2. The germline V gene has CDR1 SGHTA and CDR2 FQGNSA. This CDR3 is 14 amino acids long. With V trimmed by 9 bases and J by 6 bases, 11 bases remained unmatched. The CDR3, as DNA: TGTGCCAGGTCGCGGGAGTTCTTGGGCAATGAGCAGTTCTTC. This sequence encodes CARSREFLGNEQFF.

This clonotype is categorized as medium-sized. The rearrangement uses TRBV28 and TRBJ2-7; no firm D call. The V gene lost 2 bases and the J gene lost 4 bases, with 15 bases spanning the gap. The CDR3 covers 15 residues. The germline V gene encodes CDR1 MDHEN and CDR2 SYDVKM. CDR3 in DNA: TGTGCCAGCAGTTTAGTTCCTACCCTCGGTTACGAGCAGTACTTC. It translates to CASSLVPTLGYEQYF.

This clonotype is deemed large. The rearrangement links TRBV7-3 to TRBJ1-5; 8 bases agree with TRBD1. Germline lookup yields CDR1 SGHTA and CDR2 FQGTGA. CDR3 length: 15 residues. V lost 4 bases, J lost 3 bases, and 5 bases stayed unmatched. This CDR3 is CASSSTGGVNQPQHF. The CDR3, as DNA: TGTGCCAGCAGCTCCACAGGGGGAGTCAATCAGCCCCAGCATTTT.

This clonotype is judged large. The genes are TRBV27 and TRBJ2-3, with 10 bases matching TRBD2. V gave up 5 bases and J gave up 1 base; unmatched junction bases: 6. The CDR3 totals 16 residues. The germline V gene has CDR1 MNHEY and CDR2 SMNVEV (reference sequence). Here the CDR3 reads CASSTVAGGRTDTQYF. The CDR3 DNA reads TGTGCCAGCAGTACGGTAGCGGGAGGACGCACAGATACGCAGTATTTT.

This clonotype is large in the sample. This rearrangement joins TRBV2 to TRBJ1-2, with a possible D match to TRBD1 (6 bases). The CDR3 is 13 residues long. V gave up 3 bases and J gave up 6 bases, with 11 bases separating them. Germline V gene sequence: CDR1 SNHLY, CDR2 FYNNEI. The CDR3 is CASSDTGGNGYTF. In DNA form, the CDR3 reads TGTGCCAGCAGTGATACGGGGGGCAATGGCTACACCTTC.

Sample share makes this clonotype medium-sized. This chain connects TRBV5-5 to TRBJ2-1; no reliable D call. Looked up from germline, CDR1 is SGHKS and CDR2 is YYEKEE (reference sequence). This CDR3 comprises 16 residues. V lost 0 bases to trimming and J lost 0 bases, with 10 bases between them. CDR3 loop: CASSLDVSSSYNEQFF. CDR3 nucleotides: TGTGCCAGCAGCTTGGACGTTTCGAGCTCCTACAATGAGCAGTTCTTC.

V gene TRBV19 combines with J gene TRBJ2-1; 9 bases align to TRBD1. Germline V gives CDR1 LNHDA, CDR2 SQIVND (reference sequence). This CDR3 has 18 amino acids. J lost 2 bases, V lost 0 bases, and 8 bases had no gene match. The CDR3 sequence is CASSIDRGTGPAYNEQFF. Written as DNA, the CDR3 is TGTGCCAGTAGTATAGATCGGGGGACAGGGCCAGCCTACAATGAGCAGTTCTTC.